One sample yielded the 5 T cell receptor beta chains listed below, sequenced in a study of T cell repertoires in cytomegalovirus infection. MiXCR was run by TCRdb on the reads, yielding one entry per CDR3 protein. The repertoire holds fewer than 850,000 distinct CDR3 sequences, about 27% seen once, with around 14% in the top ten. For these TCRs, the target antigens are not known. The sample consisted of cultured CD8+ T cells from PBMCs, taken from culture after CMV antigen stimulation. The receptors come from a human donor in good health (CMV status not recorded). Some clones in this sample may be carry-over from other donors' samples.

This clonotype was counted a few times. The chain uses TRBV7-9 and TRBJ2-7, with 9 bases fitting TRBD1. This CDR3 is 14 amino acids long. Germline V gives CDR1 SEHNR, CDR2 FQNEAQ (reference sequence). Unmatched junction bases numbered 7, after V lost 5 bases and J lost 5 bases. The CDR3 spells CASSAPTGGNEQYF. CDR3 coding DNA: TGTGCCAGCAGCGCTCCTACAGGGGGCAACGAGCAGTACTTC.

J is TRBJ2-1 and V is TRBV6-5; D not certain. The germline CDR1 and CDR2 sequences are MNHEY and SVGAGI. V shed 5 bases and J shed 6 bases, with 20 bases lying between them. The CDR3 spans 16 residues. The DNA for the CDR3 is TGTGCCAGCAGTGACCCCTTATTAGGGCCGCTCAATGAGCAGTTCTTC. It specifies CASSDPLLGPLNEQFF.

This clonotype was found once. The chain links TRBV19 to TRBJ2-3; D may correspond to TRBD1 or TRBD2 (5 bases each). Trimming left V 2 bases short and J 4 bases short, with 16 bases between. CDR1 is LNHDA, CDR2 SQIVND, per germline (reference sequence). The CDR3 length is 16 residues. The DNA for the CDR3 is TGTGCCAGTAGTATAAATTTGGGGGATCTCCCAGATACGCAGTATTTT. It translates to CASSINLGDLPDTQYF.

In its sample, this clonotype was seen a few times. This chain joins TRBV5-1 and TRBJ2-3; D gene unclear. The V and J ends lost 1 base and 4 bases respectively, with 13 bases between them. The CDR3 is 15 amino acids. Germline V gene sequence: CDR1 SGHRS, CDR2 YFSETQ. This CDR3 reads CASSLRTPVSDTQYF. The CDR3 bases are TGCGCCAGCAGCTTGCGGACCCCCGTCTCAGATACGCAGTATTTT.

This clonotype was observed many times. The chain is built from TRBV7-6 and TRBJ2-3; 8 bases map to TRBD2. Trimming removed 5 bases from V and 0 bases from J; junction bases left unmatched: 7. This CDR3 has 16 amino acids. Per germline, CDR1 SGHVS and CDR2 FNYEAQ. The CDR3, as DNA: TGTGCCAGCAGCCCGTCAGCGGGGGCTAGCACAGATACGCAGTATTTT. Translating it yields CASSPSAGASTDTQYF.